The 20 T cell receptor beta chains below were found in one sample sequenced in a study of PD-L1 blockade in urothelial cancer. Method: immunoSEQ multiplex PCR; TCRdb's copy keeps in-frame clones and lacks some. The repertoire holds about 110,000 clones, with 70% to 90% as singletons. The sample was PBMCs, taken around atezolizumab (anti-PD-L1) treatment. Receptors originate from a man aged 45-65 years with urothelial cancer.

About this clone itself: The same CDR3 arises from other DNA sequences in this sample as well. The chain couples TRBV6-5 to TRBJ1-5, with TRBD1 identical over 8 bases. The CDR3 spans 15 residues. Germline V gene sequence: CDR1 MNHEY, CDR2 SVGAGI. V lost 6 bases, J lost 1 base, and 5 bases stayed unmatched. The CDR3: CASRRDRGSNQPQHF. The CDR3 DNA sequence: TGTGCCAGCAGACGTGACAGGGGCAGCAATCAGCCCCAGCATTTT.

This clone was recorded once. The chain joins TRBV28 to TRBJ2-7; 7 bases fit TRBD1. The germline CDR1 and CDR2 sequences are MDHEN and SYDVKM. This CDR3 has 15 residues. The V gene end was trimmed by 4 bases and the J gene end by 6 bases; junction bases not matched to a gene: 12. CDR3 region: CASSSTGTALGEQYF. CDR3 bases: TGTGCCAGCAGTTCTACCGGGACAGCTCTAGGCGAGCAGTACTTC. The full variable domain, with the rest looked up from reference TRBV28 and TRBJ2-7, is DVKVTQSSRYLVKRTGEKVFLECVQDMDHENMFWYRQDPGLGLRLIYFSYDVKMKEKGDIPEGYSVSREKKERFSLILESASTNQTSMYLCASSSTGTALGEQYFGPGTRLTVT.

This rearrangement joins TRBV6-5 to TRBJ1-4; 9 bases agree with TRBD1. Germline V gene sequence: CDR1 MNHEY, CDR2 SVGAGI. V shed 2 bases and J 3 bases; nucleotides not matched to a gene: 4. The CDR3 runs to 16 residues. The DNA for the CDR3 is TGTGCCAGCAGTTACCGACAGGGGGTCGCTAATGAAAAACTGTTTTTT. Translating it yields CASSYRQGVANEKLFF.

This clone was counted a few times. This chain uses TRBV5-5 with TRBJ1-1; D remains unclear. Trimming cost V 4 bases and J 3 bases, with 10 bases left between them. Germline assignment: CDR1 SGHKS and CDR2 YYEKEE (reference sequence). CDR3 size: 13 residues. The CDR3 sequence is CASSPMGDTEAFF. CDR3 sequence (DNA): TGTGCCAGCAGCCCTATGGGCGACACTGAAGCTTTCTTT.

The chain's CDR3 is CASSLTGSYNEQFF. The CDR3 DNA reads TGTGCCAGCAGTTTGACAGGCTCCTACAATGAGCAGTTCTTC. This chain uses TRBV28 with TRBJ2-1; tentative D call: TRBD1 (6 bases). The germline V gene has CDR1 MDHEN and CDR2 SYDVKM. V lost 3 bases, J lost 0 bases, and 6 bases lay in between. CDR3 size: 14 residues.

This clone turned up a few times. The V and J genes are TRBV5-1 and TRBJ2-5; 14 bases align to TRBD2. Germline loops: CDR1 SGHRS, CDR2 YFSETQ. This CDR3 region has 17 residues. After removal of 3 bases from V and 2 bases from J, the junction contained 6 bases not matched to a gene. This CDR3 reads CASSSGTSGRLQETQYF. In DNA, the CDR3 is TGCGCCAGCAGCTCGGGGACTAGCGGGAGATTACAAGAGACCCAGTACTTC.

The rearrangement links TRBV28 to TRBJ2-6, with 9 bases that match TRBD1. The CDR3 is made up of 18 amino acids. The V and J ends lost 6 bases and 0 bases, in that order; junction bases with no gene match: 9. The germline gives CDR1 MDHEN, CDR2 SYDVKM. The CDR3 loop is CASSRLGQGTSGANVLTF. The CDR3 nucleotides are TGTGCCAGCAGCCGACTGGGACAGGGCACCTCTGGGGCCAACGTCCTGACTTTC.

This chain uses TRBV19 with TRBJ2-7, with TRBD1 as a possible D gene (6 bases). With 5 bases removed from V and 4 bases from J, the gap between germline ends came to 9 bases. CDR3 length: 12 residues. Germline CDR1 LNHDA, CDR2 SQIVND (reference sequence). The CDR3: CASSRDTYEQYF. The DNA of the CDR3 is TGTGCCAGTAGTCGGGACACTTACGAGCAGTACTTC.

The chain links TRBV6-5 to TRBJ2-2; 8 bases map to TRBD1. The CDR3 sequence is 12 residues long. Germline V lookup: CDR1 MNHEY, CDR2 SVGAGI. CDR3 nucleotide sequence: TGTGCTACAGGGGGTAACACCGGGGAGCTGTTTTTT. Its translation: CATGGNTGELFF.

DNA of the CDR3: TGTGCCAGCAGGAAGGACGGAGGATCTCTAGGGAATGGCTACACCTTC. It codes for CASRKDGGSLGNGYTF. The chain links TRBV2 to TRBJ1-2; D remains ambiguous. The CDR3 spans 16 residues. Germline V lookup: CDR1 SNHLY, CDR2 FYNNEI. V lost 6 bases, J lost 6 bases, and 23 bases lay in between. Full variable domain (rest looked up from reference TRBV2 and TRBJ1-2): EPEVTQTPSHQVTQMGQEVILRCVPISNHLYFYWYRQILGQKVEFLVSFYNNEISEKSEIFDDQFSVERPDGSNFTLKIRSTKLEDSAMYFCASRKDGGSLGNGYTFGSGTRLTVV.

In DNA form, the CDR3 reads TGTGCCAGCAGCCTAAATAGCAATCAGCCCCAGCATTTT. This codes for CASSLNSNQPQHF. The chain combines TRBV5-6 with TRBJ1-5; D is ambiguous. V was pared by 4 bases and J by 0 bases, with 5 bases between. The germline gives CDR1 SGHDT, CDR2 YYEEEE. The CDR3 length is 13 residues.

The chain joins TRBV28 to TRBJ1-4; possibly TRBD1 for D (5 bases). CDR1 and CDR2 (germline): MDHEN, SYDVKM. V lost 1 base and J lost 6, with 12 bases in between. The CDR3 spans 15 residues. Written as DNA, the CDR3 is TGTGCCAGCAGTTTATTCGGACAACCCTATGAAAAACTGTTTTTT. Translating it yields CASSLFGQPYEKLFF.

J is TRBJ1-5 and V is TRBV25-1, with unresolved D. The V end was cut by 2 bases, the J end by 7 bases, with 12 bases between. CDR1 is MGHDK, CDR2 SYGVNS, per germline. The CDR3 length is 14 residues. The CDR3 DNA is TGTGCCAGCAGTGAAACTGGGTGGGCCCAGCCCCAGCATTTT. Its translation is CASSETGWAQPQHF.

The rearrangement links TRBV25-1 to TRBJ1-1; TRBD1 aligns across 8 bases. Germline V gives CDR1 MGHDK, CDR2 SYGVNS. CDR3 length equals 12 residues. The V segment lost 5 bases and the J segment 8 bases; nucleotides outside the gene matches: 4. CDR3 region: CASSPRTGEAFF. DNA for the CDR3: TGTGCCAGCAGTCCACGGACAGGGGAAGCTTTCTTT.

The rearrangement joins TRBV18 to TRBJ1-5, with TRBD1 as a possible D gene (6 bases). The CDR3 has 14 residues. Trimming took 6 bases from V and 3 from J, leaving 12 bases between them. Germline CDR1 and CDR2: KGHSH and LQKENI. The CDR3, as DNA: TGTGCCAGCTCCAGACAGGAGGTCAATCAGCCCCAGCATTTT. It yields the protein CASSRQEVNQPQHF.

To note about this clone: Mismatch with germline at one junction end may stem from a read error. The genes are TRBV5-1 and TRBJ1-2; D is unresolved. This CDR3 spans 16 amino acids. From germline, CDR1 is SGHRS and CDR2 YFSETQ. The CDR3 reads CASGLGASTSLSGYTF. As DNA, the CDR3 is TGCGCCAGCGGCTTGGGAGCTTCAACTTCACTGTCGGGCTACACCTTC.

This sequence joins TRBV28 and TRBJ1-5; D might be TRBD1 (5 bases). The CDR3 runs 14 residues. Germline values: CDR1 MDHEN, CDR2 SYDVKM. Trimming took off 4 bases at V and 4 bases at J, with 11 bases between the two ends. The CDR3 reads CASSYPGRNQPQHF. In nucleotides, the CDR3 is TGTGCCAGCAGTTATCCAGGGCGAAATCAGCCCCAGCATTTT.

The rearrangement links TRBV7-8 to TRBJ2-1; D not certain. This CDR3 has 15 amino acids. V shed 3 bases and J shed 5 bases, with 14 bases lying between them. Germline assignment: CDR1 SGHVS and CDR2 FQNEAQ. The CDR3 protein is CASSFLGLSNNEQFF. CDR3 sequence (DNA): TGTGCCAGCAGCTTCCTGGGCTTGTCCAACAATGAGCAGTTCTTC.

The chain recombines TRBV6-1 with TRBJ2-7; the match to TRBD1 covers 7 bases. J was trimmed by 3 bases and V by 6 bases; bases with no gene match: 8. Germline CDR1 MNHNS, CDR2 SASEGT. This CDR3 spans 14 amino acids. This chain's CDR3 is CASRKGQNNYEQYF. The DNA for the CDR3 is TGTGCCAGCAGAAAGGGACAGAATAACTACGAGCAGTACTTC.

J is TRBJ2-2 and V is TRBV29-1, with unresolved D. The CDR3 runs 13 residues. CDR1 SQVTM and CDR2 ANQGSEA come from the germline V gene. V was cut by 4 bases and J by 0 bases, with 6 bases left in between. The CDR3 nucleotides read TGCAGCGTTGGTAGATCGAACACCGGGGAGCTGTTTTTT. It encodes CSVGRSNTGELFF.